The 2 T cell receptor beta chains given below trace back to one sample, sequenced in a study of blood T cell repertoires in COVID-19. Sequencing used immunoSEQ multiplex PCR; TCRdb keeps in-frame clones, though not all of them. The table records approximately 300,000 clones, around 88% of them present only once. Sequenced input: peripheral blood. The receptors shown here come from a man younger than 40 with acute or convalescent COVID-19.

The V call is TRBV2, the J call TRBJ1-1; 8 nucleotides match TRBD1. CDR3 size: 15 residues. Per the germline V gene, CDR1 is SNHLY and CDR2 is FYNNEI. The trim removed 4 bases at V and 5 bases at J, leaving 9 bases unmatched. CDR3 sequence reads: CASSVDRAGRTEAFF. The CDR3 DNA follows: TGTGCCAGCAGTGTGGACAGGGCAGGGCGAACTGAAGCTTTCTTT.

The chain uses TRBV29-1 and TRBJ2-1, with D uncertain. Trimming shortened V by 6 bases and J by 2 bases, and 11 bases separated the two germline ends. The CDR3 is 13 amino acids. Germline CDR1 is SQVTM and CDR2 is ANQGSEA. The CDR3: CSVKRPAYNEQFF. In DNA, the CDR3 is TGCAGCGTCAAGCGTCCAGCCTACAATGAGCAGTTCTTC.